A single sample gave rise to the 8 T cell receptor beta chains below, sequenced in a study of OX40 agonist ivuxolimab in advanced cancers. Receptors were amplified or captured by the immunoSEQ multiplex PCR assay. The clones in this table, taken by TCRdb from immuneACCESS, are in-frame only. Not every clone is retained; where verified, under half of the shortfall comes from an unresolved V gene, and the cause of the rest is unknown. This sample holds 55,000 to 70,000 clones; over 80% were observed only once. The ten largest clones capture approximately 3.2% of the sample. The material sequenced was CD4+ or CD8+ T cells sorted from blood, taken in a trial of the OX40 agonist ivuxolimab. The receptors were gathered from an adult with an advanced solid tumor such as melanoma, head and neck, liver or kidney cancer.

This clone was observed once. The CDR3 is CASAVSSGGLETQYF. CDR3 coding DNA: TGTGCCAGCGCTGTATCGTCGGGGGGCCTTGAGACCCAGTACTTC. This chain uses TRBV27 with TRBJ2-5; a possible D gene is TRBD2 (7 bases). Germline lookup yields CDR1 MNHEY and CDR2 SMNVEV (reference sequence). The CDR3 has 15 residues. Between the trimmed V and J ends, which lost 8 bases and 5 bases, there was a span of 21 bases.

The chain links TRBV10-3 to TRBJ2-2; 9 nucleotides align to TRBD1. Germline V gene data show CDR1 as ENHRY and CDR2 as SYGVKD. With 3 bases clipped from V and 0 bases from J, the junction kept 2 bases outside the gene matches. The CDR3 runs 16 residues. CDR3 sequence: CAISDRQGANTGELFF. The CDR3 nucleotides are TGTGCCATCAGTGACCGACAGGGGGCGAACACCGGGGAGCTGTTTTTT.

V gene TRBV9 combines with J gene TRBJ1-1; no clear D. V gave up 1 base and J gave up 0 bases, with 7 bases separating them. Germline V lookup: CDR1 SGDLS, CDR2 YYNGEE. There are 14 residues in the CDR3. The CDR3 DNA reads as TGTGCCAGCAGCGTAACTGGGATGAACACTGAAGCTTTCTTT. The encoded protein is CASSVTGMNTEAFF.

V and J are TRBV9 and TRBJ1-6, with D unresolved. Trimming took off 0 bases at V and 3 bases at J, with 10 bases between the two ends. Per the germline V gene, CDR1 is SGDLS and CDR2 is YYNGEE. The CDR3 sequence is 16 residues long. DNA for the CDR3: TGTGCCAGCAGCGTAGATCCCGGCCTCTATAATTCACCCCTCCACTTT. This gives the protein CASSVDPGLYNSPLHF.

The CDR3 loop is CASSIRETQYF. The CDR3 DNA reads as TGTGCCAGCAGCATAAGAGAGACCCAGTACTTC. The J gene is TRBJ2-5, the V gene TRBV28; D unclear. The germline gives CDR1 MDHEN, CDR2 SYDVKM. This CDR3 is 11 amino acids long. Trimming took off 6 bases at V and 4 bases at J, with 6 bases between the two ends.

The CDR3 nucleotides read TGTGCCAGCAGTTCCCCTTCCTTAGGGACACACCTCCGCTACGAGCAGTACTTC. This translates into CASSSPSLGTHLRYEQYF. The gene calls are TRBV28 and TRBJ2-7, with D possibly TRBD1 on 6 matching bases. CDR3 length: 18 residues. The germline CDR1 and CDR2 sequences are MDHEN and SYDVKM. Trimming shortened V by 4 bases and J by 3 bases, and 25 bases separated the two germline ends.

This clone was observed a single time. The chain is built from TRBV7-6 and TRBJ1-6; D is unclear. V was pared by 4 bases and J by 6 bases, with 4 bases between. The CDR3 is 12 residues long. CDR1 is SGHVS and CDR2 is FNYEAQ in the germline V gene. CDR3 nucleotide sequence: TGTGCCAGCAGCTCCATTAATTCACCCCTCCACTTT. This translates into CASSSINSPLHF.

The chain has TRBV7-6 and TRBJ2-1; D might be TRBD2 (6 bases). The CDR3 runs 15 residues. V was shortened by 1 base and J by 9 bases, with 16 bases between the two germline ends. Germline V gives CDR1 SGHVS, CDR2 FNYEAQ. The CDR3 DNA is TGTGCCAGCAGCTTAGAGGCGGGGCCTAGGGCTGAGCAGTTCTTC. Its protein is CASSLEAGPRAEQFF.